This T cell receptor (beta chain) was sequenced in a study of cytomegalovirus exposure and HLA in healthy donors. Study conclusions and caveats: With high specificity and sensitivity, the classifier reportedly diagnosed cytomegalovirus status. Most TCR sequences showed up rarely, but some public TCRs showed up in many donors.

Unmatched junction bases numbered 0, after V lost 3 bases and J lost 7 bases. The CDR3 extends over 12 amino acids. Germline CDR1 reads SGHRS; CDR2 reads YFSETQ. Assay used: immunoSEQ multiplex PCR; TCRdb lists only in-frame clones, some missing. The data contain 100,000 or so clones, 85% to 90% of them seen just once; the ten biggest clones take up about 4%. In regard to this clone: The antigen is undetermined.

The sample consisted of PBMCs. This TCR derives from a woman in her late teens or twenties in good health and CMV-seropositive. This chain joins TRBV5-1 and TRBJ2-1, with 8 bases identical to TRBD2. The CDR3 bases are TGCGCCAGCAGCTCTAGCGGGAATGAGCAGTTCTTC. Its translation is CASSSSGNEQFF.